These 5 T cell receptor beta chains share one sample of origin, sequenced in a study of control samples from healthy donors and cancer patients. TCRdb's table, derived via immunoSEQ multiplex PCR, lists solely in-frame clones and lacks some. The sample has about 140,000 clones, roughly 92% seen once; the top ten hold around 11%. Material for sequencing was blood. These receptors all come from a man between 25 and 39 years old in good health.

The chain joins TRBV7-8 to TRBJ1-1; TRBD1 might be the D (5 bases). CDR3 size: 17 residues. V gave up 3 bases and J gave up 0 bases, with 17 bases separating them. Germline V gene sequence: CDR1 SGHVS, CDR2 FQNEAQ. This CDR3 is CASSLGDPMPMNTEAFF. CDR3 DNA sequence: TGTGCCAGCAGCTTGGGGGATCCAATGCCAATGAACACTGAAGCTTTCTTT. Using reference TRBV7-8 and TRBJ1-1 for the parts outside the CDR3, the full variable domain is GAGVSQSPRYKVAKRGQDVALRCDPISGHVSLFWYQQALGQGPEFLTYFQNEAQLDKSGLPSDRFFAERPEGSVSTLKIQRTQQEDSAVYLCASSLGDPMPMNTEAFFGQGTRLTVV.

V gene TRBV4-1 combines with J gene TRBJ1-2; no firm D call. The CDR3 is 14 amino acids. Germline CDR1 and CDR2: MGHRA and YSYEKL. The V and J ends lost 6 bases and 1 base respectively, with 12 bases between them. The CDR3 protein is CASSPTEINYGYTF. CDR3 coding DNA: TGCGCCAGCAGTCCGACGGAGATTAACTATGGCTACACCTTC.

This clone has only one observation. The rearrangement links TRBV7-9 to TRBJ2-7; D unresolved. Trimming cost V 5 bases and J 3 bases, with 17 bases left between them. The length of the CDR3 is 15 residues. CDR1 and CDR2 from the germline V gene are SEHNR and FQNEAQ (reference sequence). The CDR3 DNA follows: TGTGCCAGCAGCCTAAGGGCCTCCGGTTACTACGAGCAGTACTTC. It yields the protein CASSLRASGYYEQYF.

This clone has only one observation. The chain has TRBV4-1 and TRBJ2-3, with 11 bases aligning to TRBD2. This CDR3 region has 15 residues. Germline CDR1 reads MGHRA; CDR2 reads YSYEKL. With V trimmed by 2 bases and J by 4 bases, 2 bases remained unmatched. In DNA form, the CDR3 reads TGCGCCAGCAGCCAATTAGCGGGAGGGCCAGATACGCAGTATTTT. This sequence encodes CASSQLAGGPDTQYF.

This clone was seen at least ten times. The chain couples TRBV14 to TRBJ2-3; 7 bases map to TRBD1. Germline values: CDR1 SGHDN, CDR2 FVKESK. The V gene end was trimmed by 4 bases and the J gene end by 2 bases; junction bases not matched to a gene: 12. This CDR3 spans 17 amino acids. In nucleotides, the CDR3 is TGTGCCAGCAGCCCGAGGACAGGCCCGACCTTCACAGATACGCAGTATTTT. Its translation: CASSPRTGPTFTDTQYF.